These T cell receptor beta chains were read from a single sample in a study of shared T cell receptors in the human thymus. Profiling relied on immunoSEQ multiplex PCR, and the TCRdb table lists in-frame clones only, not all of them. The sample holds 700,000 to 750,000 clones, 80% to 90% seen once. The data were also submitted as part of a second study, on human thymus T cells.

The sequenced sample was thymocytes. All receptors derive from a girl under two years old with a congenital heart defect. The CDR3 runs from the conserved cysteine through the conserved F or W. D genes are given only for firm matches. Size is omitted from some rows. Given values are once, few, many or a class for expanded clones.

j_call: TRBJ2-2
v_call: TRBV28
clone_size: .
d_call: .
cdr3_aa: CASSGDTYPDNTGELFF
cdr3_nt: TGTGCCAGCAGTGGGGACACCTACCCCGACAACACCGGGGAGCTGTTTTTT

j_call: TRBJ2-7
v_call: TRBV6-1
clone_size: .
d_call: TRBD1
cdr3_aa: CASSWGQGACEQYF
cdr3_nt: TGTGCCAGCAGTTGGGGGCAGGGGGCATGCGAGCAGTACTTC

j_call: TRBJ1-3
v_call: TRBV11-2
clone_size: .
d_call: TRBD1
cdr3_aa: CASSRDRENTIYF
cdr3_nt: TGTGCCAGCAGCAGGGACAGGGAAAACACCATATATTTT

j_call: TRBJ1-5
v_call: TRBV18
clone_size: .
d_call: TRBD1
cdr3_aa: CASSPGTDHQPQHF
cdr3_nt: TGTGCCAGCTCACCCGGGACAGACCATCAGCCCCAGCATTTT

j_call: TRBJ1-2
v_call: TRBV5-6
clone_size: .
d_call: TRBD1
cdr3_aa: CASRHRDRDLNGYTF
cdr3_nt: TGTGCCAGCAGACACCGGGACAGAGACTTAAACGGCTACACCTTC

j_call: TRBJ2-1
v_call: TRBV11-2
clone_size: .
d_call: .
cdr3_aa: CASSLGTGEDNEQFF
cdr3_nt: TGTGCCAGCAGCTTAGGAACAGGGGAGGACAATGAGCAGTTCTTC

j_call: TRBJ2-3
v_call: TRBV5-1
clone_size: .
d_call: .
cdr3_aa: CASSLYRVPFTDTQYF
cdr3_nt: TGCGCCAGCAGCCTATACAGGGTCCCGTTCACAGATACGCAGTATTTT

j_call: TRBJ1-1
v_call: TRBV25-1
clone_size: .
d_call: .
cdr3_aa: CASSDPLTGHGNTEAFF
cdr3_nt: TGTGCCAGCAGTGACCCATTAACGGGACACGGGAACACTGAAGCTTTCTTT

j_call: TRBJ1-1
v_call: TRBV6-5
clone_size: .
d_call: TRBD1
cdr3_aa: CASSTTTGANTEAFF
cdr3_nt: TGTGCCAGCAGTACCACGACAGGGGCTAACACTGAAGCTTTCTTT

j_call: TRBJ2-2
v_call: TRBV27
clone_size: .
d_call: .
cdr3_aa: CASSLLRDSGLIGELFF
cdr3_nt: TGTGCCAGCAGTTTGCTACGGGACTCCGGGCTTATCGGGGAGCTGTTTTTT

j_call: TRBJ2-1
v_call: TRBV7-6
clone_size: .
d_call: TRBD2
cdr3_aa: CASSTWTSGGANEQFF
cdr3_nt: TGTGCCAGCAGCACCTGGACTAGCGGGGGGGCCAATGAGCAGTTCTTC

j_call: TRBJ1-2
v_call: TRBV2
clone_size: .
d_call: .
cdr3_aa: CAHIGGRGARGYTF
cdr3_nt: TGTGCTCACATCGGCGGGCGGGGGGCACGCGGCTACACCTTC

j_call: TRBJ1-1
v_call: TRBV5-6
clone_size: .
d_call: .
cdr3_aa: CASSWRVAAEAFF
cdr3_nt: TGTGCCAGCAGCTGGAGGGTGGCAGCTGAAGCTTTCTTT

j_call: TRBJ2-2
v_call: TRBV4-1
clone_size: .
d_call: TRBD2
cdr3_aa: CASSRNRLAENTGELFF
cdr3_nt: TGCGCCAGCAGCCGCAACCGACTAGCGGAAAACACCGGGGAGCTGTTTTTT

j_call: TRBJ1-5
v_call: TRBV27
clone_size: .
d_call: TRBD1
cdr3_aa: CASSSRTGGNQPQHF
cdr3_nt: TGTGCCAGCAGTTCCCGGACAGGGGGCAATCAGCCCCAGCATTTT

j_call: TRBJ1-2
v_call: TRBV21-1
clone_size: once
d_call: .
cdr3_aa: CASSLLGQGPIFNYGYTF
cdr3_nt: TGTGCCAGCTCCCTGCTAGGACAGGGCCCTATCTTTAACTATGGCTACACCTTC

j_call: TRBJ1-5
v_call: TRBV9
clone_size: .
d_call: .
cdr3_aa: CASMSAPPQHF
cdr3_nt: TGTGCCAGCATGAGTGCGCCGCCCCAGCATTTT

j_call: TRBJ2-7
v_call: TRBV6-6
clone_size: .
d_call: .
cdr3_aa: CASTPGTPTYEQYF
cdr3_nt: TGTGCCAGCACCCCCGGGACTCCAACCTACGAGCAGTACTTC

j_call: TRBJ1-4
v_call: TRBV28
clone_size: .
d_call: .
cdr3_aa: CASSFGQGGNSSEKLFF
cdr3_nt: TGTGCCAGCAGTTTTGGCCAAGGGGGAAACTCCTCTGAAAAACTGTTTTTT

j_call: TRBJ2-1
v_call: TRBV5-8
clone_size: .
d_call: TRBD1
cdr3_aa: CASSLQGQGAYEQFF
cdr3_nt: TGTGCCAGCAGCCTCCAGGGACAGGGGGCTTATGAGCAGTTCTTC

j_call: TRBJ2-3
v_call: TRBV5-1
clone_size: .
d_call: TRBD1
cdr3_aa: CASSCLRTGGTDTQYF
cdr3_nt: TGCGCCAGCAGCTGTCTCCGGACAGGAGGCACAGATACGCAGTATTTT

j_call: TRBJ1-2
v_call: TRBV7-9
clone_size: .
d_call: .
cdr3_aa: CASSSDTNYGYTF
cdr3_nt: TGTGCCAGCAGCTCCGACACCAACTATGGCTACACCTTC

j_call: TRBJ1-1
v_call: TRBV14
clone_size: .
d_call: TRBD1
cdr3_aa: CASSQAQGGDTEAFF
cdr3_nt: TGTGCCAGCAGCCAAGCACAGGGGGGGGACACTGAAGCTTTCTTT

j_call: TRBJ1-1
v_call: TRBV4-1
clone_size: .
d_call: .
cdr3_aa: CASSQVRGRGTEAFF
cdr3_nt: TGCGCCAGCAGCCAAGTAAGGGGAAGGGGGACTGAAGCTTTCTTT

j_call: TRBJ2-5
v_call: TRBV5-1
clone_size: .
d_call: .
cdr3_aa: CASSSWGPPETQYF
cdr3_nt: TGCGCCAGCAGCTCGTGGGGCCCCCCAGAGACCCAGTACTTC

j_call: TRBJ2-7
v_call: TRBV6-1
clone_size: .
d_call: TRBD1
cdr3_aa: CASSERDRPPPLYEQYF
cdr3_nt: TGTGCCAGCAGTGAAAGGGACAGGCCGCCCCCACTCTACGAGCAGTACTTC

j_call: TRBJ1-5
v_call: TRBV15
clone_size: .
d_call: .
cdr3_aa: CATSRDRGDQPQHF
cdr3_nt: TGTGCCACCAGCAGAGATCGGGGGGATCAGCCCCAGCATTTT

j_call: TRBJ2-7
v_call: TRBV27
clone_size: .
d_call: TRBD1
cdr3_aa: CASRTGLDQSSYEQYF
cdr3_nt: TGTGCCAGCAGGACAGGGCTGGATCAAAGCTCCTACGAGCAGTACTTC

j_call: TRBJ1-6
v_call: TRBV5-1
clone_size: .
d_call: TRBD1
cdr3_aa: CASSLGAGTANNSPLHF
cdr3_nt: TGCGCCAGCAGCTTGGGAGCAGGGACAGCTAATAATTCACCCCTCCACTTT

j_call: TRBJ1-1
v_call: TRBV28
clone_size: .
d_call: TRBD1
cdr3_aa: CASILSHRGTEAFF
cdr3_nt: TGTGCCAGCATTCTTTCCCACAGGGGCACTGAAGCTTTCTTT

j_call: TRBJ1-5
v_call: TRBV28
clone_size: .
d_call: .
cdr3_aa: CASRSPASDSSNQPQHF
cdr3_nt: TGTGCCAGCAGATCCCCAGCATCTGACAGTTCCAATCAGCCCCAGCATTTT

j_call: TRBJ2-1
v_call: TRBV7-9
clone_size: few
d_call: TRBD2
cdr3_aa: CASSLTGTSGGYEQFF
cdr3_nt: TGTGCCAGCAGCCTTACCGGGACTAGCGGGGGGTATGAGCAGTTCTTC

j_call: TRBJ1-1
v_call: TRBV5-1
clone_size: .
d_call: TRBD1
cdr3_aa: CASRRVTGHEQSSILNTEAFF
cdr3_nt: TGCGCCAGCAGGCGCGTGACAGGGCACGAACAATCCTCTATATTGAACACTGAAGCTTTCTTT

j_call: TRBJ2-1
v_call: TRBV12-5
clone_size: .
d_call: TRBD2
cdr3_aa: CASGFIAGGNEQFF
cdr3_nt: TGTGCTAGTGGTTTCATAGCGGGGGGCAATGAGCAGTTCTTC

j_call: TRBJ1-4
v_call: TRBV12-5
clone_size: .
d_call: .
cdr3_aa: CACTGKDEEKLFF
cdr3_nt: TGTGCTTGCACAGGGAAGGATGAAGAAAAACTGTTTTTT

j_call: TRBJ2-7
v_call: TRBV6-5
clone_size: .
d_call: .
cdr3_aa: CASRTGVYEQYF
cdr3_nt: TGTGCCAGCAGGACAGGAGTCTACGAGCAGTACTTC

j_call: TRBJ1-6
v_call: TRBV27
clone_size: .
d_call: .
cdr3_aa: CASSLSRPSGGSPLHF
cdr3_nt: TGTGCCAGCAGTTTATCTCGGCCTAGCGGTGGTTCACCCCTCCACTTT

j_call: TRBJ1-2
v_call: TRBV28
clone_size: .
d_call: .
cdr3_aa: CASSYRGDSTTPTYGYTF
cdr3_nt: TGTGCCAGCAGCTACCGAGGGGACTCTACCACACCAACCTATGGCTACACCTTC

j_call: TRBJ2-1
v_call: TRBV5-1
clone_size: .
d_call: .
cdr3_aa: CASSLARGEGFYNEQFF
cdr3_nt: TGCGCCAGCAGCTTGGCCAGGGGAGAGGGATTCTACAATGAGCAGTTCTTC

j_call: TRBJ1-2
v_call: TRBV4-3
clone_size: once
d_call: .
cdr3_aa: CASSPEKPRGRPNYGYTF
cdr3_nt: TGCGCCAGCAGCCCAGAAAAGCCCCGGGGGAGGCCTAACTATGGCTACACCTTC

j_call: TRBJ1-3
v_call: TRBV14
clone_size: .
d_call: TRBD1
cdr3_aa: CASSQQNRDRGPGNTIYF
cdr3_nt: TGTGCCAGCAGCCAACAAAACCGGGACAGGGGGCCTGGAAACACCATATATTTT

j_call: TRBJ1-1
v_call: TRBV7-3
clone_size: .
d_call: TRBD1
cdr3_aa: CASSHTTGHTEAFF
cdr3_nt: TGTGCCAGCAGCCATACGACAGGGCACACTGAAGCTTTCTTT

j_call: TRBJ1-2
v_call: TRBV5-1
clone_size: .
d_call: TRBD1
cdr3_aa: CASSLWARDRSYNYGYTF
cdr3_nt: TGCGCCAGCAGCTTGTGGGCCCGGGACAGGTCATATAACTATGGCTACACCTTC

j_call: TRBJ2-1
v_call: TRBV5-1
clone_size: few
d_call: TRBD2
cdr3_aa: CASSLASSGGIYNEQFF
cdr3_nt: TGCGCCAGCAGCTTGGCGTCTAGCGGGGGGATCTACAATGAGCAGTTCTTC

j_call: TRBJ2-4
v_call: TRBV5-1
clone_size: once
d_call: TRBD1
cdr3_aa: CASSFTDRFKNIQYF
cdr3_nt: TGCGCCAGCAGCTTCACGGACAGGTTCAAAAACATTCAGTACTTC

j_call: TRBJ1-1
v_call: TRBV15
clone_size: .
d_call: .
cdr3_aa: CATSRERAFADMNTEAFF
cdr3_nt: TGTGCCACCAGCAGAGAGCGGGCCTTTGCGGATATGAACACTGAAGCTTTCTTT

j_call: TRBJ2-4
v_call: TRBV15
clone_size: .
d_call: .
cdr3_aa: CATGSGYF
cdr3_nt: TGTGCCACCGGTAGTGGGTACTTC

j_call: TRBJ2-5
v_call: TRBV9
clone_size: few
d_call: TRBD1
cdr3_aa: CASSARDRGETQYF
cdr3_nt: TGTGCCAGCAGCGCCCGGGACAGGGGGGAGACCCAGTACTTC

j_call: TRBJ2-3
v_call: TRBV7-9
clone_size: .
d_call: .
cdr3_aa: CASSAYREPTSTDTQYF
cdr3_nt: TGTGCCAGCAGCGCCTACCGGGAACCGACTAGCACAGATACGCAGTATTTT

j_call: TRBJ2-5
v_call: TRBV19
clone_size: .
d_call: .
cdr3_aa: CASSRDHRVGQETQYF
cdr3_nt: TGTGCCAGTAGTAGAGACCACAGGGTAGGCCAAGAGACCCAGTACTTC

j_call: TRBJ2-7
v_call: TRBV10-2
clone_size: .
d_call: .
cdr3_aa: CASSVGSYEQYF
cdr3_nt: TGCGCCAGCAGTGTCGGTTCCTACGAGCAGTACTTC